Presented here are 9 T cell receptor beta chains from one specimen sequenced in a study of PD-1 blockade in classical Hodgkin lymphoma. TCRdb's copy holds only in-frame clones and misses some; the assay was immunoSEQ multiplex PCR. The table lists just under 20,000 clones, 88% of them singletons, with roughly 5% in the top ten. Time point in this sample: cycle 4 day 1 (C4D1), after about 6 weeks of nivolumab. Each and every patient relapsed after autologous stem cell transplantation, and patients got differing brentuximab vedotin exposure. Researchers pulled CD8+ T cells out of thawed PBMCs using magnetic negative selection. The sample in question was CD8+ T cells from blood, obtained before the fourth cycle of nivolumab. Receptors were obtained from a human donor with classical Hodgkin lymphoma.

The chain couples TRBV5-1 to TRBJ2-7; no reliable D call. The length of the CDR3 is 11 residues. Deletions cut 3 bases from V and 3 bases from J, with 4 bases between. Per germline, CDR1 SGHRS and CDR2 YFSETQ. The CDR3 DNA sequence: TGCGCCAGCAGCTCGGACTACGAGCAGTACTTC. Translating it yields CASSSDYEQYF.

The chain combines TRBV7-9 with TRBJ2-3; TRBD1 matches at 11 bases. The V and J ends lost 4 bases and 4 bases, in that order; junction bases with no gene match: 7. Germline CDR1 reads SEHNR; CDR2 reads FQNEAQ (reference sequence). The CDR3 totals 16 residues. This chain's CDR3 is CASSSDRGRGPDTQYF. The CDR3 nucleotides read TGTGCCAGCAGCTCGGACAGGGGGCGAGGGCCAGATACGCAGTATTTT.

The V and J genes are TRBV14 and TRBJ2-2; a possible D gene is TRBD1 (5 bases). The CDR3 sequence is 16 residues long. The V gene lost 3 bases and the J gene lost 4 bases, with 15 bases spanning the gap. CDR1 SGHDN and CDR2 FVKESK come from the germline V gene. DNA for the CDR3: TGTGCCAGCAGCCAGCTACGCTCAGGGCTCACCGGGGAGCTGTTTTTT. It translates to CASSQLRSGLTGELFF.

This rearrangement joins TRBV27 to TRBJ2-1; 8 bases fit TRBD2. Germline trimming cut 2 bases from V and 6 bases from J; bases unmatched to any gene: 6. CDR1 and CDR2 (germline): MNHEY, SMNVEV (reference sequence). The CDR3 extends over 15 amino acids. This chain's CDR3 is CASSLPGGPINEQFF. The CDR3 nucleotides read TGTGCCAGCAGTTTACCGGGAGGGCCGATCAATGAGCAGTTCTTC.

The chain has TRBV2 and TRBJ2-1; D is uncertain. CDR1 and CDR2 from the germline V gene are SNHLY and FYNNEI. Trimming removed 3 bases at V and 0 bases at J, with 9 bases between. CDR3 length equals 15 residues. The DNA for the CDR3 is TGTGCCAGCAGTGAGTGGGTGAGCTCCTACAATGAGCAGTTCTTC. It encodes CASSEWVSSYNEQFF.

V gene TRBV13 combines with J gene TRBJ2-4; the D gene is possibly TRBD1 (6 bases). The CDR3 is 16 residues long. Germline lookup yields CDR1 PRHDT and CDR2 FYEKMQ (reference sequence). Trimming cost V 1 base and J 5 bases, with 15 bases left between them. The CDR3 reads CASSLANRATENIQYF. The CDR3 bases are TGTGCCAGCAGCTTAGCCAACAGGGCCACCGAAAACATTCAGTACTTC. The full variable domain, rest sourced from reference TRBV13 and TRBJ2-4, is AAGVIQSPRHLIKEKRETATLKCYPIPRHDTVYWYQQGPGQDPQFLISFYEKMQSDKGSIPDRFSAQQFSDYHSELNMSSLELGDSALYFCASSLANRATENIQYFGAGTRLSVL.

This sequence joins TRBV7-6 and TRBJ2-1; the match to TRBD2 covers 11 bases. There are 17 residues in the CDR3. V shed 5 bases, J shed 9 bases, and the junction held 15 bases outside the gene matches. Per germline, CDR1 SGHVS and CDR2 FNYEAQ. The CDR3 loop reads CASSPEIGLAGRGEQFF. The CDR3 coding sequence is TGTGCCAGCAGCCCTGAAATCGGACTAGCGGGCCGAGGTGAGCAGTTCTTC. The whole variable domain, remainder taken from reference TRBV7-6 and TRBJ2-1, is GAGVSQSPRYKVTKRGQDVALRCDPISGHVSLYWYRQALGQGPEFLTYFNYEAQQDKSGLPNDRFSAERPEGSISTLTIQRTEQRDSAMYRCASSPEIGLAGRGEQFFGPGTRLTVL.

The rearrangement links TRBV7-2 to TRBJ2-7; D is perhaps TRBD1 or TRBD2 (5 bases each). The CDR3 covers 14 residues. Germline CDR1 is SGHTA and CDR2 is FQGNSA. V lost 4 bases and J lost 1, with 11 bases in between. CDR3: CASSSRDGSYEQYF. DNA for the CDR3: TGTGCCAGCAGCTCACGGGACGGATCCTACGAGCAGTACTTC.

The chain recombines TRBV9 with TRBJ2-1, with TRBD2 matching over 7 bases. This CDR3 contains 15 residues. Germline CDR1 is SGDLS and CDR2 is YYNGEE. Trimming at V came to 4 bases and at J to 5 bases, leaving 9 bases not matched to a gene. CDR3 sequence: CASSSRGAGDNEQFF. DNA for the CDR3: TGTGCCAGCAGCTCCCGTGGGGCGGGGGACAATGAGCAGTTCTTC.